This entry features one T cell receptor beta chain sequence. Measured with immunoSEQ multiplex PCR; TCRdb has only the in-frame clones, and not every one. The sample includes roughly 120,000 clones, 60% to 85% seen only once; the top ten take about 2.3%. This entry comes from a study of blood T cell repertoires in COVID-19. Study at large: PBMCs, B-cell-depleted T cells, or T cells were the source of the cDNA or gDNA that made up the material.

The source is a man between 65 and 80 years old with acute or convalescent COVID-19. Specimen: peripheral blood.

The CDR3 loop is CASSQEGAGSSYNEQFF. As DNA, the CDR3 is TGCGCCAGCAGCCAAGAAGGAGCCGGCAGCTCCTACAATGAGCAGTTCTTC. This rearrangement joins TRBV4-3 to TRBJ2-1; D not certain. The CDR3 has 17 residues. The ends were cut back, 0 bases at V and 0 bases at J, with 12 bases in the middle. Germline CDR1 is LGHNA and CDR2 is YSLEER.